The clone carrying this T cell receptor beta chain has more than one count but fewer than ten. What it binds is not known. This sample was taken from a study of CD8 T cells in ankylosing spondylitis. Study-level results: Apparently characteristic of ankylosing spondylitis blood was a TCR beta motif (about 8 highly homologous variants). Relatively rare in peripheral blood, disease-linked clones were also CD8+. According to the report, clones linked to the disease were significantly enriched in matched synovial fluid samples taken from ankylosing spondylitis patients.

Germline lookup yields CDR1 SQVTM and CDR2 ANQGSEA. The V gene end was trimmed by 4 bases and the J gene end by 3 bases; junction bases not matched to a gene: 6. The CDR3 spans 13 residues. Quantitative 5'-RACE with molecular barcodes generated TCR beta libraries. Using its own MiXCR run on the 5' RACE reads, TCRdb lists one record per CDR3 protein. The sample yields roughly 670,000 distinct CDR3 sequences, around 20% seen once. The V gene is TRBV29-1, the J gene TRBJ2-7; 7 bases are a match to TRBD1. Source material: blood, either unsorted or a sorted T cell fraction (not recorded which). The receptor was isolated from a male donor with ankylosing spondylitis. DNA of the CDR3: TGCAGCGTTGTAAGGGACAGAAGCTACGAGCAGTACTTC. Translated, it gives CSVVRDRSYEQYF.